Listed below are T cell receptor beta chains from one sample, sequenced in a study of T-cell memory formation after mild COVID-19. TCRdb recomputed calls from the 5' RACE reads with MiXCR, one row per CDR3 protein. Of nearly 200,000 distinct CDR3 sequences in the sample, approximately 16% were seen once. Sequencing was performed on PBMCs or a T cell subset sorted from them (not recorded which). The receptor source for this set is an adult woman who had mild COVID-19 (a few samples of this study predate the infection). Cell type and time point are not known. The CDR3 runs from the conserved cysteine through the conserved F or W. Fields, in order: CDR3 length, V gene, clone size, J gene, D gene, CDR3 DNA, CDR3 protein. D genes are given only for firm matches. Not every row has a clone size; where given, it reads once, few, many or a size class.

len: 16
v_gene: TRBV5-5
abundance: many
j_gene: TRBJ1-4
d_gene: .
CDR3nt: TGTGCCAGCAGCTTGTATGGAGCTTCCGGTAATGAAAAACTGTTTTTT
CDR3aa: CASSLYGASGNEKLFF

len: 12
v_gene: TRBV6-1
abundance: few
j_gene: TRBJ2-3
d_gene: TRBD1
CDR3nt: TGTGCCACTGGACAGGGGGTGAGGCCGCAGTATTTT
CDR3aa: CATGQGVRPQYF

len: 14
v_gene: TRBV11-2
abundance: few
j_gene: TRBJ1-1
d_gene: TRBD1
CDR3nt: TGTGCCAGCCGGCGGGACAGGGTAGAAACTGAAGCTTTCTTT
CDR3aa: CASRRDRVETEAFF

len: 15
v_gene: TRBV5-4
abundance: many
j_gene: TRBJ2-5
d_gene: TRBD2
CDR3nt: TGTGCCAGCAGCTCCAGACTAGCAGGCCAAGAGACCCAGTACTTC
CDR3aa: CASSSRLAGQETQYF

len: 14
v_gene: TRBV9
abundance: few
j_gene: TRBJ2-3
d_gene: .
CDR3nt: TGTGCCAGCAGCGGTCAGTCACGCACAGATACGCAGTATTTT
CDR3aa: CASSGQSRTDTQYF

len: 14
v_gene: TRBV6-5
abundance: .
j_gene: TRBJ1-5
d_gene: .
CDR3nt: TGTGCCAGCAGTGCGACAGGCGCCAATCAGCCCCAGCATTTT
CDR3aa: CASSATGANQPQHF

len: 13
v_gene: TRBV7-2
abundance: .
j_gene: TRBJ1-2
d_gene: .
CDR3nt: TGTGCCAGCAGCTTAGACCGAGTATGGGGCTACACCTTC
CDR3aa: CASSLDRVWGYTF

len: 17
v_gene: TRBV12-3/TRBV12-4
abundance: .
j_gene: TRBJ1-2
d_gene: TRBD1
CDR3nt: TGTGCCAGCAGTCACAACCGTTACAGGGGCGCTATGGGTGGCTACACCTTC
CDR3aa: CASSHNRYRGAMGGYTF

len: 15
v_gene: TRBV12-3/TRBV12-4
abundance: few
j_gene: TRBJ2-3
d_gene: .
CDR3nt: TGTGCCAGCAGTTTGGTGGACAGTCCCCAGGGTACGCAGTATTTT
CDR3aa: CASSLVDSPQGTQYF

len: 16
v_gene: TRBV10-3
abundance: .
j_gene: TRBJ2-7
d_gene: .
CDR3nt: TGTGCCATCAGTGGCCCGGGCTTACAGGCGGCCTACGAGCAGTACTTC
CDR3aa: CAISGPGLQAAYEQYF

len: 15
v_gene: TRBV7-3
abundance: few
j_gene: TRBJ2-1
d_gene: TRBD1
CDR3nt: TGTGCCAGCAGCTTACGACAGGGTACCTACAATGAGCAGTTCTTC
CDR3aa: CASSLRQGTYNEQFF

len: 13
v_gene: TRBV6-2/TRBV6-3
abundance: .
j_gene: TRBJ2-7
d_gene: .
CDR3nt: TGTGCCAGCAGTTACCTGCCCCGGGTTCGGCAGTACTTC
CDR3aa: CASSYLPRVRQYF

len: 13
v_gene: TRBV10-3
abundance: .
j_gene: TRBJ2-5
d_gene: .
CDR3nt: TGTGCCATCCACCCGACTGGTGGGCGAACCCAGTACTTC
CDR3aa: CAIHPTGGRTQYF

len: 14
v_gene: TRBV20-1
abundance: .
j_gene: TRBJ1-2
d_gene: .
CDR3nt: TGCAGTGCTAGACTCCCGGGGGTGGACTATGGCTACACCTTC
CDR3aa: CSARLPGVDYGYTF

len: 15
v_gene: TRBV5-5
abundance: .
j_gene: TRBJ1-2
d_gene: .
CDR3nt: TGTGCCAGCAGCTTGCTCCTTTGGGCTGAGGATGGCTACACCTTC
CDR3aa: CASSLLLWAEDGYTF

len: 12
v_gene: TRBV29-1
abundance: few
j_gene: TRBJ1-1
d_gene: .
CDR3nt: TGCAGCGTAAACAGAGGGGACACTGAAGCTTTCTTT
CDR3aa: CSVNRGDTEAFF

len: 15
v_gene: TRBV4-2
abundance: .
j_gene: TRBJ2-2
d_gene: .
CDR3nt: TGTGCCAGCAGCCAAGAGGTGGGGAGGACCGGGGAGCTGTTTTTT
CDR3aa: CASSQEVGRTGELFF

len: 14
v_gene: TRBV6-5
abundance: .
j_gene: TRBJ2-7
d_gene: .
CDR3nt: TGTGCCAGCAGTTCCCCGGTACAGGGCTACGAGCAGTACTTC
CDR3aa: CASSSPVQGYEQYF

len: 16
v_gene: TRBV19
abundance: .
j_gene: TRBJ2-2
d_gene: .
CDR3nt: TGTGCCAGTAGTACCCCCGGGACGGGGAACACCGGGGAGCCGTTTTTT
CDR3aa: CASSTPGTGNTGEPFF

len: 11
v_gene: TRBV12-3/TRBV12-4
abundance: few
j_gene: TRBJ2-1
d_gene: .
CDR3nt: TGTGCCAGCAGTTTGGGATTTGAGCAGTTCTTC
CDR3aa: CASSLGFEQFF

len: 16
v_gene: TRBV10-3
abundance: .
j_gene: TRBJ2-1
d_gene: .
CDR3nt: TGTGCCATCAGTGAGCGCGGCGGGGATTACTACAATGAGCAGTTCTTC
CDR3aa: CAISERGGDYYNEQFF

len: 12
v_gene: TRBV2
abundance: .
j_gene: TRBJ1-1
d_gene: TRBD1
CDR3nt: TGTGCCAGCAGCGCAACAGGGGCTGAAGCTTTCTTT
CDR3aa: CASSATGAEAFF

len: 14
v_gene: TRBV4-3
abundance: few
j_gene: TRBJ1-2
d_gene: .
CDR3nt: TGCGCCAGCAGCCAAGGTCCAGCTAACTATGGCTACACCTTC
CDR3aa: CASSQGPANYGYTF

len: 15
v_gene: TRBV6-1
abundance: .
j_gene: TRBJ2-7
d_gene: TRBD1
CDR3nt: TGTGCCAGCAGTGAAGGAGACAGGGTAACCTACGAGCAGTACTTC
CDR3aa: CASSEGDRVTYEQYF

len: 15
v_gene: TRBV5-1
abundance: .
j_gene: TRBJ2-2
d_gene: TRBD2
CDR3nt: TGCGCCAGCAGCCAGGGACTAGCGGGAGCTGGGGAGCTGTTTTTT
CDR3aa: CASSQGLAGAGELFF

len: 11
v_gene: TRBV18
abundance: few
j_gene: TRBJ1-1
d_gene: .
CDR3nt: TGTGCCAGCTCGGGGCAGAACGAAGCTTTCTTT
CDR3aa: CASSGQNEAFF

len: 15
v_gene: TRBV5-1
abundance: few
j_gene: TRBJ1-1
d_gene: .
CDR3nt: TGCGCCAGCAGCTTGGGCCCGGGGGTAAGCACTGAAGCTTTCTTT
CDR3aa: CASSLGPGVSTEAFF

len: 16
v_gene: TRBV4-1
abundance: few
j_gene: TRBJ2-3
d_gene: TRBD2
CDR3nt: TGCGCCAGCAGCCAAAAGGATCGGGGGGGCGGAGATACGCAGTATTTT
CDR3aa: CASSQKDRGGGDTQYF

len: 12
v_gene: TRBV7-6
abundance: many
j_gene: TRBJ2-5
d_gene: .
CDR3nt: TGTGCCAGCAGCTCCCATCAAGAGACCCAGTACTTC
CDR3aa: CASSSHQETQYF

len: 13
v_gene: TRBV7-9
abundance: .
j_gene: TRBJ2-7
d_gene: .
CDR3nt: TGTGCCAGCAGCTTTGGGAAAACCTACGAGCAGTACTTC
CDR3aa: CASSFGKTYEQYF

len: 16
v_gene: TRBV2
abundance: .
j_gene: TRBJ1-5
d_gene: .
CDR3nt: TGTGCCAGCAGCCCCCCGGGACTACTCCTCAATCAGCCCCAGCATTTT
CDR3aa: CASSPPGLLLNQPQHF

len: 14
v_gene: TRBV12-3/TRBV12-4
abundance: many
j_gene: TRBJ1-5
d_gene: .
CDR3nt: TGTGCCAGCAGTTTACTCCAGAGCAATCAGCCCCAGCATTTT
CDR3aa: CASSLLQSNQPQHF